This section outlines one T cell receptor (beta chain) sequence together with its context. Germline loops: CDR1 PRHDT, CDR2 FYEKMQ (reference sequence). With V trimmed by 5 bases and J by 8 bases, 13 bases remained unmatched. The CDR3 contains 15 residues. In the authors' workflow: Estimated nucleated cell counts came from reference gene primer amplification. Sequencing used immunoSEQ multiplex PCR; TCRdb keeps in-frame clones, though not all of them. The V and J calls and clone size are taken from that table; D and trimming were inferred from the DNA. The sample records roughly 61,000 clones, about 66% being singletons. This sample is drawn from a study of blood T cell repertoires in COVID-19.

V usage is TRBV13 and J usage is TRBJ1-2, with 8 bases fitting TRBD1. Specimen: PBMCs or T cells enriched from blood (not recorded which). The TCR sequence derives from a woman aged 60-75 years who had been exposed to COVID-19. The chain's CDR3 is CASSRRWVQGEGYTF. The CDR3 DNA sequence: TGTGCCAGCAGCCGTCGGTGGGTACAGGGGGAGGGCTACACCTTC.